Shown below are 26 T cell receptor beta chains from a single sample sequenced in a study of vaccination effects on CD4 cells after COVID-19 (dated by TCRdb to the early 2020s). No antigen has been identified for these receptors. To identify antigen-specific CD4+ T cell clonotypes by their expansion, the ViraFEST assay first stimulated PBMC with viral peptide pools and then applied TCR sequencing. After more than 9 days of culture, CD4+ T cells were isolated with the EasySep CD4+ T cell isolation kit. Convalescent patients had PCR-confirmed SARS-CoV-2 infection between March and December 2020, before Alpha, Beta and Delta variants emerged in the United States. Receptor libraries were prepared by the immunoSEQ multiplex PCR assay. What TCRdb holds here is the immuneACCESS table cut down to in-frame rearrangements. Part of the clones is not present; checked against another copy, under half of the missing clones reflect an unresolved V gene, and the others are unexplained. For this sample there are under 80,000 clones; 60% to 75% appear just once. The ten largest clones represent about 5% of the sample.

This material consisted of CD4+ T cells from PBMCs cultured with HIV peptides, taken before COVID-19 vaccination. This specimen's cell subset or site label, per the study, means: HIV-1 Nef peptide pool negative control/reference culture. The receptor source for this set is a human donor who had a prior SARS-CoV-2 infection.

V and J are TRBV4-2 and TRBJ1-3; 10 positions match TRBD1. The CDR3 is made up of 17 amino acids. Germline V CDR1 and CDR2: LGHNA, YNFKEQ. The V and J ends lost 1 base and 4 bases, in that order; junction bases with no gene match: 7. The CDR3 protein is CASSQAEGTGVGNTIYF. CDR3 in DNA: TGTGCCAGCAGCCAAGCGGAAGGGACAGGGGTAGGAAACACCATATATTTT.

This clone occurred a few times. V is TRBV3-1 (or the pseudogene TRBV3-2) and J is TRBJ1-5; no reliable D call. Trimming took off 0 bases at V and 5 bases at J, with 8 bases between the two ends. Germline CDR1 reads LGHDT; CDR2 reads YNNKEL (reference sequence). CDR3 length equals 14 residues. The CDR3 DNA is TGTGCCAGCAGCCAAGATCACGGATATCAGCCCCAGCATTTT. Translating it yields CASSQDHGYQPQHF.

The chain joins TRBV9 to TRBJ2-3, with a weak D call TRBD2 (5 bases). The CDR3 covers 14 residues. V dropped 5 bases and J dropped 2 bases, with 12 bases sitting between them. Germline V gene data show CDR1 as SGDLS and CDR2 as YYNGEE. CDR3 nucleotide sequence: TGTGCCAGCAGTGGCGGGCGAATCACAGATACGCAGTATTTT. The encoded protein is CASSGGRITDTQYF.

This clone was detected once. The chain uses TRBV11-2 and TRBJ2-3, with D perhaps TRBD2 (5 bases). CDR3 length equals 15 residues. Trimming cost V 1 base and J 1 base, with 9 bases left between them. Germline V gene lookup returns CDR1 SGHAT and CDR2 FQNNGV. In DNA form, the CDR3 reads TGTGCCAGCAGCTTAGCGATGAGGGGCACAGATACGCAGTATTTT. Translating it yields CASSLAMRGTDTQYF.

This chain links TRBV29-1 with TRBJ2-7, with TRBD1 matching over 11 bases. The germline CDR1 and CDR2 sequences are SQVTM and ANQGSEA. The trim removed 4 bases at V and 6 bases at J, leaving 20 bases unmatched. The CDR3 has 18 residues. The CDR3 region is CSVVPFLGRGQGVAEQYF. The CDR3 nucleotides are TGCAGCGTTGTCCCTTTTTTGGGTCGGGGACAGGGGGTCGCCGAGCAGTACTTC.

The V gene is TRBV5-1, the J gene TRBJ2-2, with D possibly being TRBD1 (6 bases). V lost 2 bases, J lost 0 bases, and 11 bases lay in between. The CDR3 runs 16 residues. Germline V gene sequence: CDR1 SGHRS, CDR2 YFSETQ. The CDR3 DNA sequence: TGCGCCAGCAGCTTCACGGACAGAACGAACACCGGGGAGCTGTTTTTT. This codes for CASSFTDRTNTGELFF.

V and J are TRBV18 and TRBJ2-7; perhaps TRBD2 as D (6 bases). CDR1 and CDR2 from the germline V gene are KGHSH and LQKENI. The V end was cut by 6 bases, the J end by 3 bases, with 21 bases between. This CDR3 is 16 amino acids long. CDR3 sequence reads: CASSSGGGGGYYEQYF. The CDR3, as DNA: TGTGCCAGCTCGTCGGGCGGTGGTGGGGGGTACTACGAGCAGTACTTC.

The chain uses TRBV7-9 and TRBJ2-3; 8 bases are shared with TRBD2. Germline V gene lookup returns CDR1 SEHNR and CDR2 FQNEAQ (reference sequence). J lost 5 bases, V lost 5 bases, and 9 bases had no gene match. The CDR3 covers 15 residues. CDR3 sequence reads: CASSNAGGGGDTQYF. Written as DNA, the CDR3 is TGTGCCAGCAGCAACGCGGGGGGAGGTGGAGATACGCAGTATTTT.

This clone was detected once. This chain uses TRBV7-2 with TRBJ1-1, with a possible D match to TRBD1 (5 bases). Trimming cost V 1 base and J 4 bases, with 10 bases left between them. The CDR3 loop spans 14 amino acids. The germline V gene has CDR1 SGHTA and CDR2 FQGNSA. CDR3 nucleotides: TGTGCCAGCAGCTTAGTTGTCGGGACCACTGAAGCTTTCTTT. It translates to CASSLVVGTTEAFF.

CDR3 DNA sequence: TGTGCCAGCAGCGTAGGACTGGAGAATGAGCAGTTCTTC. It specifies CASSVGLENEQFF. This rearrangement joins TRBV9 to TRBJ2-1; unclear D gene. Germline V CDR1 and CDR2: SGDLS, YYNGEE. Trimming took 0 bases from V and 7 from J, leaving 8 bases between them. The CDR3 is 13 residues long.

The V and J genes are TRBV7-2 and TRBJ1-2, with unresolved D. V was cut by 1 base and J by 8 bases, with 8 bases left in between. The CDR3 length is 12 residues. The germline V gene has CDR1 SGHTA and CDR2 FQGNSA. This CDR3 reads CASSLVYRGYTF. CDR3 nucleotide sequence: TGTGCCAGCAGCTTAGTTTATAGGGGCTACACCTTC. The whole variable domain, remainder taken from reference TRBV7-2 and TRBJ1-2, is GAGVSQSPSNKVTEKGKDVELRCDPISGHTALYWYRQSLGQGLEFLIYFQGNSAPDKSGLPSDRFSAERTGGSVSTLTIQRTQQEDSAVYLCASSLVYRGYTFGSGTRLTVV.

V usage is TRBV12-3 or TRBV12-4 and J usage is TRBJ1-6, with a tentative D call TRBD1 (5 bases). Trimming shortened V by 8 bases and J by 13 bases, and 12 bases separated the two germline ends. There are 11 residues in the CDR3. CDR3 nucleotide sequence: TGTGCCAGCTGGAACGGGGGTCCCCTCCACTTT. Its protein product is CASWNGGPLHF.

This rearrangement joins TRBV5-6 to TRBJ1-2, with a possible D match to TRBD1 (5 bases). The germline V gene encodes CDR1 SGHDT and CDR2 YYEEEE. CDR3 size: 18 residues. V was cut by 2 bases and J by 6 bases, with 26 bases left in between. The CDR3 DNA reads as TGTGCCAGCAGCTTAGTCGGGGCAACCGCGGGGCGCGGTGATGGCTACACCTTC. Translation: CASSLVGATAGRGDGYTF.

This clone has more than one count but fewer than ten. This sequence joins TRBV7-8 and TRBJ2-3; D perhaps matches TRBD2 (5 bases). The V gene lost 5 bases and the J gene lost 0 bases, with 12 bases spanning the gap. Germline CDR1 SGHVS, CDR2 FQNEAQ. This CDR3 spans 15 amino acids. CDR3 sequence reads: CASSHRGPSTDTQYF. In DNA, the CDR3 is TGTGCCAGCAGCCACCGGGGTCCTAGCACAGATACGCAGTATTTT.

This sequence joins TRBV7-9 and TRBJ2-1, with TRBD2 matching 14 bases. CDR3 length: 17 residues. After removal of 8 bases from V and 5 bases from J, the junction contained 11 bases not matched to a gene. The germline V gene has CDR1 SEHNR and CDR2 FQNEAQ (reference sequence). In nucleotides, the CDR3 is TGTGCCAGCCGCGGGACTAGCGGGAGTTCACGCAACAATGAGCAGTTCTTC. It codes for CASRGTSGSSRNNEQFF.

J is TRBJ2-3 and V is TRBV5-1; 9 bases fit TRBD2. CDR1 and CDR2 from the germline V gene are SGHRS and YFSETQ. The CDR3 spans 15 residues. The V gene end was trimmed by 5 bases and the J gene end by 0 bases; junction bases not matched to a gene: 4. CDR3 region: CASSTSGLSTDTQYF. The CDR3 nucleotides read TGCGCCAGCAGTACTAGCGGGCTAAGCACAGATACGCAGTATTTT.

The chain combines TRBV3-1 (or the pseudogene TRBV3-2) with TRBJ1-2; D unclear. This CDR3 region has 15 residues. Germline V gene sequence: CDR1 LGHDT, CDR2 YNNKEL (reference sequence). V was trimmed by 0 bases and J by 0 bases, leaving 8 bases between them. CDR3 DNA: TGTGCCAGCAGCCAAGAGTCCGTAGCTAACTATGGCTACACCTTC. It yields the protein CASSQESVANYGYTF.

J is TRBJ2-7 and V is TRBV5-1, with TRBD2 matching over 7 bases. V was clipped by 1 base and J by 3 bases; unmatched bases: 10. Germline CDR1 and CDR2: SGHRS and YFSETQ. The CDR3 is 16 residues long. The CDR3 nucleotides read TGCGCCAGCAGCTTGCTCACAGCGGGATCGGGCTACGAGCAGTACTTC. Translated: CASSLLTAGSGYEQYF.

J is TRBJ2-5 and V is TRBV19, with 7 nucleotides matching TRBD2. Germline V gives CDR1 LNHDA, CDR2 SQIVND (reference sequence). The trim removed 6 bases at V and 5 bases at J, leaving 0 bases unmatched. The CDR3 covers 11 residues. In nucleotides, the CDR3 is TGTGCCAGTAGGGGAGGGGAGACCCAGTACTTC. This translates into CASRGGETQYF.

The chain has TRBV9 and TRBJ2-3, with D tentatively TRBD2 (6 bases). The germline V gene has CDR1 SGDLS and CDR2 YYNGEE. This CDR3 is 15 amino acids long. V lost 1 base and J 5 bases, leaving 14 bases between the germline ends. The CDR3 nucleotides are TGTGCCAGCAGCGTACTCAGGGAGGAACGAGATACGCAGTATTTT. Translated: CASSVLREERDTQYF.

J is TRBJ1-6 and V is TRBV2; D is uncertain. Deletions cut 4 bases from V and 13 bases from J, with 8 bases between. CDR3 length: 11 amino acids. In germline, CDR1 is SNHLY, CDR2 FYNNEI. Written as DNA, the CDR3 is TGTGCCAGCAGTGCAGACTTTCCCCTCCACTTT. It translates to CASSADFPLHF.

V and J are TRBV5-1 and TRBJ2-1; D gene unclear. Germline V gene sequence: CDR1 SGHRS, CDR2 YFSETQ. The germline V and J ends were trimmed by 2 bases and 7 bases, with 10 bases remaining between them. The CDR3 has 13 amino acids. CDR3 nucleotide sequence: TGCGCCAGCAGCTTCCCCTCCCCAAATGAGCAGTTCTTC. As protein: CASSFPSPNEQFF.

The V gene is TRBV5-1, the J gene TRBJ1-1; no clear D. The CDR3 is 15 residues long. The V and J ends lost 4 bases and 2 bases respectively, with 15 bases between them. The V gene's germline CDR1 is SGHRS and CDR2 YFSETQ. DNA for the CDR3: TGCGCCAGCAGCCCCGGGCCCGTCGGCAACACTGAAGCTTTCTTT. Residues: CASSPGPVGNTEAFF.

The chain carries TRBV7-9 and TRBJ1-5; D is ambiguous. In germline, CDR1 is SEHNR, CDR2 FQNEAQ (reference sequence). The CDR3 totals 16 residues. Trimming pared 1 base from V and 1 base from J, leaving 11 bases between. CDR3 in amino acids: CASSLVNGLSNQPQHF. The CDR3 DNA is TGTGCCAGCAGCTTAGTGAATGGGCTGAGCAATCAGCCCCAGCATTTT.

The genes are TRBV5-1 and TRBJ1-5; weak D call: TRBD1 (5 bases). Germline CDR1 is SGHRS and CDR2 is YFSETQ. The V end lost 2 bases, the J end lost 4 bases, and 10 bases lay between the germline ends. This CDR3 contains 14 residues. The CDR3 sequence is CASSFGEGNQPQHF. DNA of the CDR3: TGCGCCAGCAGCTTCGGGGAGGGGAATCAGCCCCAGCATTTT.

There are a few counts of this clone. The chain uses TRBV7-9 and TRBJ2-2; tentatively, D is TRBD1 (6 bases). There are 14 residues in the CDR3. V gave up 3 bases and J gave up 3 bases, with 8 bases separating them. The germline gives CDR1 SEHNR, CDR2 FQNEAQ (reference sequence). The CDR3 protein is CASSFDRYTGELFF. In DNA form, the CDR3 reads TGTGCCAGCAGCTTCGACAGGTACACCGGGGAGCTGTTTTTT. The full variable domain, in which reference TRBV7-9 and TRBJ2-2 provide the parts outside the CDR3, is DTGVSQNPRHKITKRGQNVTFRCDPISEHNRLYWYRQTLGQGPEFLTYFQNEAQLEKSRLLSDRFSAERPKGSFSTLEIQRTEQGDSAMYLCASSFDRYTGELFFGEGSRLTVL.